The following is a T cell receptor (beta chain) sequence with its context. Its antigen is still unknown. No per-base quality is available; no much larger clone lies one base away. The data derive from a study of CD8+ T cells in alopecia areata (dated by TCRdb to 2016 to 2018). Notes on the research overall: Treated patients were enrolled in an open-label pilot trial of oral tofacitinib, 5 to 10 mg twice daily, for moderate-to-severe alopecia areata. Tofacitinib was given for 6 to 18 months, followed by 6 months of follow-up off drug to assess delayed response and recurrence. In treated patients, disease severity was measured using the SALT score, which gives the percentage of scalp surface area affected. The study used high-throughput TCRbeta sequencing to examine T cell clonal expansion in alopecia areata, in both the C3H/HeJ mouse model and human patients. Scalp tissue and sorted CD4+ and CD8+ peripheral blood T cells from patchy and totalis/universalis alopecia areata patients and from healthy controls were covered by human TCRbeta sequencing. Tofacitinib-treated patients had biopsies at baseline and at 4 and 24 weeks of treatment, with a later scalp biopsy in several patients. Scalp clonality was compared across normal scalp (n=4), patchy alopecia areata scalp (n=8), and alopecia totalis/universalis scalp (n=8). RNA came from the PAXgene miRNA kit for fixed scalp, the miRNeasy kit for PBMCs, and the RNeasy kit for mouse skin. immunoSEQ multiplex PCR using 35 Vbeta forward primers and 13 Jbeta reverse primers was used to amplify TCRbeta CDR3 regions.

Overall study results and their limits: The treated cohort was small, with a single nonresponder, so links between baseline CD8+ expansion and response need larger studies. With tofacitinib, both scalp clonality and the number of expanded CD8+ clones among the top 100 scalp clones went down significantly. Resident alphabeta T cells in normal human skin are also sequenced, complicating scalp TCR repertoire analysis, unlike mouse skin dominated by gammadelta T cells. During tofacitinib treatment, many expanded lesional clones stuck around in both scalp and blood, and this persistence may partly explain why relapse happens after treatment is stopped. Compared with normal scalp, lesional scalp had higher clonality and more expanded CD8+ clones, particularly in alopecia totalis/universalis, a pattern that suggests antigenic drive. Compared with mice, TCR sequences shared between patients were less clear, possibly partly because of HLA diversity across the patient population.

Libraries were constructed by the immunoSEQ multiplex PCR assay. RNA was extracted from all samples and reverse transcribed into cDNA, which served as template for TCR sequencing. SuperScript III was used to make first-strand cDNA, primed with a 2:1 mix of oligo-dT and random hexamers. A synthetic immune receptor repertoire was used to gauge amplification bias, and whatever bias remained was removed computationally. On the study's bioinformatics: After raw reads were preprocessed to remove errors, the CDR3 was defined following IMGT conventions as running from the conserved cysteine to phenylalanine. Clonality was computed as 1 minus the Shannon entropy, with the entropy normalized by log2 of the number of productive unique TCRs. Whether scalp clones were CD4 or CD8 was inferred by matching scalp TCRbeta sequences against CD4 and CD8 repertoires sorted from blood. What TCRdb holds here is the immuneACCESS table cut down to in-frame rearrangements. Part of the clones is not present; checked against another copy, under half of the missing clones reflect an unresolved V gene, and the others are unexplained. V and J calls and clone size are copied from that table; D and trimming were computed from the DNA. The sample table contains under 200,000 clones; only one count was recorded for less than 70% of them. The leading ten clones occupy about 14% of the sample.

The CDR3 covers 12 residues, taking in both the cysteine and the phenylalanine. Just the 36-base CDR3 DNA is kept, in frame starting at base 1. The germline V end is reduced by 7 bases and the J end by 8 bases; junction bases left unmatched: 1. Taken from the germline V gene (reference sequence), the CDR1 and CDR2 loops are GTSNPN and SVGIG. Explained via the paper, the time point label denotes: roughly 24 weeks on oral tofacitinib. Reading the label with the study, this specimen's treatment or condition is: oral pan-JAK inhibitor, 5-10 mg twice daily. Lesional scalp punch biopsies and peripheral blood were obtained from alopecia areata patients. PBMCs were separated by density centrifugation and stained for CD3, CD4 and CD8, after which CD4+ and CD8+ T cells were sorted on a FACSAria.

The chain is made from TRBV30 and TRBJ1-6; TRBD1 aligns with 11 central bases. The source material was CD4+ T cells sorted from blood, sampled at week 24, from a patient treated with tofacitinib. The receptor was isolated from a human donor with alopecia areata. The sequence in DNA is TGTGCCTCGGGACAGGGGGATTCACCCCTCCACTTT. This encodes CASGQGDSPLHF. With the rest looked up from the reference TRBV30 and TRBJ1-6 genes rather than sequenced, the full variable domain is SQTIHQWPATLVQPVGSPLSLECTVEGTSNPNLYWYRQAAGRGLQLLFYSVGIGQISSEVPQNLSASRPQDRQFILSSKKLLLSDSGFYLCASGQGDSPLHFGNGTRLTVT.